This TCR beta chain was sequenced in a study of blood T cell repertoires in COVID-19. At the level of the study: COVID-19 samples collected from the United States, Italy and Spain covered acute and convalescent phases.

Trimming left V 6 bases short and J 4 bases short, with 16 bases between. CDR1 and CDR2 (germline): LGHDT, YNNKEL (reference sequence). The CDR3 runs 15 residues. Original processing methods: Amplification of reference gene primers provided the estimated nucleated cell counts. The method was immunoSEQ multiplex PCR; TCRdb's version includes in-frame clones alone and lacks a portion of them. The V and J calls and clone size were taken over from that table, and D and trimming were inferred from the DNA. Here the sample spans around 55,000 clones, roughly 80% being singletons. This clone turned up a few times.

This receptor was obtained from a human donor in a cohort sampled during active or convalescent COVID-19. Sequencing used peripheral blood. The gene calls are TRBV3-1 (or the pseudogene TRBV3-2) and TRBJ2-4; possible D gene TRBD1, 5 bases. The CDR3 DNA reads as TGTGCCAGCAGTTCAAACGGGCAGGGAAAAAACATTCAGTACTTC. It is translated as CASSSNGQGKNIQYF.